This T cell receptor beta chain came from a study of vaccination effects on CD4 cells after COVID-19. Study-level background: BNT162b2 vaccine or mRNA-1273 vaccine was given to participants in two doses.

From germline, CDR1 is MDHEN and CDR2 SYDVKM. CDR3 length equals 17 residues. Trimming took 3 bases from V and 0 from J, leaving 12 bases between them. Notes on this clone: What it binds is not known.

Using viral peptide pools, the ViraFEST assay grew out antigen-specific CD4+ T cells prior to sequencing. At the end of approximately 10 days of culture, CD4+ T cells were isolated. Vaccine recipients lacked prior SARS-CoV-2 infection and had negative nucleocapsid antibodies. The protocol was immunoSEQ multiplex PCR, while the TCRdb copy is restricted to in-frame clones and leaves out a portion. The sample has 70,000 or so clones, about four fifths seen once. Study-wide results and limits: Few convalescent patients were included, and no early post-infection timepoints were sampled. Healthy vaccinees' vaccine-induced clones included only 1 of 255 cross-reacting with common cold coronaviruses.

The receptor's source is a human donor who received a COVID-19 vaccine. V and J are TRBV28 and TRBJ2-6; a possible D gene is TRBD1 (6 bases). Sequencing used CD4+ T cells from PBMCs cultured with SARS-CoV-2 spike peptides, obtained before COVID-19 vaccination. The CDR3, as DNA: TGTGCCAGCAGTTTGGCAGGGGCGGCCTCTGGGGCCAACGTCCTGACTTTC. Protein: CASSLAGAASGANVLTF.